Sequencing of this T cell receptor (beta chain) was carried out in a study of blood T cell repertoires in COVID-19. Study information: Whether acute or convalescent, the COVID-19 samples came from the United States, Italy and Spain. Sample material is recorded as cDNA or gDNA derived from T cells, B-cell-depleted T cells, or PBMCs.

Germline loops: CDR1 SGHAT, CDR2 FQNNGV. V gave up 4 bases and J gave up 7 bases; unmatched junction bases: 5. The CDR3 is 14 residues long. How the authors handled the data: Cell counts per sample came from amplifying reference gene primers. Clones were read by immunoSEQ multiplex PCR, and TCRdb kept only the in-frame ones, dropping some. V and J calls and clone size come straight from that table; D and trimming were deduced from the DNA. The repertoire holds fewer than 60,000 clones, with over 75% as singletons. The source is a man in his sixties or seventies with active COVID-19. The chain recombines TRBV11-2 with TRBJ1-2; 11 bases are a match to TRBD1. Sample: peripheral blood. CDR3 in amino acids: CASSSRDRGVGYTF. Written as DNA, the CDR3 is TGTGCCAGCAGCTCCCGGGACAGGGGGGTTGGCTACACCTTC.